The 27 T cell receptor beta chains reported below all come from one sample, sequenced in a study of T cell responses to AZD1222 COVID-19 vaccine. Only in-frame clones appear in the TCRdb table, and some are missing; sequencing was by immunoSEQ multiplex PCR. There are 50,000 or so clones in the sample; about 91% occur only once, and approximately 5.3% lies in the top ten. The sample was peripheral blood, taken 28 days after the second AZD1222 dose. The receptors were gathered from an adult who received the AZD1222 COVID-19 vaccine.

V usage is TRBV9 and J usage is TRBJ2-1; the D gene is possibly TRBD2 (5 bases). The CDR3 runs 15 residues. Trimming pared 0 bases from V and 6 bases from J, leaving 13 bases between. Germline V lookup: CDR1 SGDLS, CDR2 YYNGEE. The CDR3 loop reads CASSVGGFTVNEQFF. In nucleotides, the CDR3 is TGTGCCAGCAGCGTAGGCGGGTTTACGGTCAATGAGCAGTTCTTC. Drawing the rest from reference TRBV9 and TRBJ2-1, the complete variable domain is DSGVTQTPKHLITATGQRVTLRCSPRSGDLSVYWYQQSLDQGLQFLIQYYNGEERAKGNILERFSAQQFPDLHSELNLSSLELGDSALYFCASSVGGFTVNEQFFGPGTRLTVL.

This chain links TRBV5-1 with TRBJ2-6; D is undetermined. The CDR3 sequence is 16 residues long. Looked up from germline, CDR1 is SGHRS and CDR2 is YFSETQ. Trimming shortened V by 0 bases and J by 4 bases, and 11 bases separated the two germline ends. CDR3 nucleotide sequence: TGCGCCAGCAGCTTGGATGCGTCTTCGGGGGCCAACGTCCTGACTTTC. Its translation: CASSLDASSGANVLTF. The whole variable domain, filled in from reference TRBV5-1 and TRBJ2-6, reads KAGVTQTPRYLIKTRGQQVTLSCSPISGHRSVSWYQQTPGQGLQFLFEYFSETQRNKGNFPGRFSGRQFSNSRSEMNVSTLELGDSALYLCASSLDASSGANVLTFGAGSRLTVL.

The CDR3 is CASSFVRESSGANVLTF. CDR3 in DNA: TGTGCCAGCAGCTTCGTCAGGGAAAGCTCTGGGGCCAACGTCCTGACTTTC. J is TRBJ2-6 and V is TRBV5-6; a weak D match, TRBD1 (5 bases). V lost 2 bases to trimming and J lost 0 bases, with 12 bases between them. This CDR3 is built from 17 residues. Germline V gene data show CDR1 as SGHDT and CDR2 as YYEEEE.

This clone has a single count. V is TRBV18 and J is TRBJ1-2, with D maybe TRBD1 (6 bases). This CDR3 comprises 15 residues. The V end was cut by 3 bases, the J end by 1 base, with 12 bases between. Looked up from germline, CDR1 is KGHSH and CDR2 is LQKENI. The CDR3 spells CASSPPQGNNYGYTF. CDR3 sequence (DNA): TGTGCCAGCTCACCTCCTCAGGGGAATAACTATGGCTACACCTTC.

The chain recombines TRBV19 with TRBJ1-1, with D tentatively TRBD1 (6 bases). CDR3 size: 17 residues. V lost 0 bases and J lost 1, with 15 bases in between. CDR1 LNHDA and CDR2 SQIVND come from the germline V gene (reference sequence). In DNA, the CDR3 is TGTGCCAGTAGTATAGATCCGGGGGCACAGGCGAACACTGAAGCTTTCTTT. This gives the protein CASSIDPGAQANTEAFF.

The rearrangement joins TRBV3-1 (or the pseudogene TRBV3-2) to TRBJ1-1; D is unclear. V was clipped by 4 bases and J by 3 bases, with 12 bases between them. The CDR3 spans 14 residues. Germline values: CDR1 LGHDT, CDR2 YNNKEL (reference sequence). CDR3 region: CASSLTGPDTEAFF. CDR3 DNA sequence: TGTGCCAGCAGCCTAACCGGGCCAGACACTGAAGCTTTCTTT.

This sequence joins TRBV5-5 and TRBJ2-5, with 7 bases fitting TRBD1. The CDR3 length is 15 residues. Germline-derived CDR1 and CDR2 are SGHKS and YYEKEE (reference sequence). V lost 3 bases and J lost 2; bases outside the gene matches: 7. As DNA, the CDR3 is TGTGCCAGCAGCTCTTGGACAGGCAAACAAGAGACCCAGTACTTC. Residues: CASSSWTGKQETQYF.

This chain links TRBV4-1 with TRBJ1-5; D unclear. Trimming shortened V by 0 bases and J by 3 bases, and 15 bases separated the two germline ends. Per the germline V gene, CDR1 is MGHRA and CDR2 is YSYEKL. This CDR3 comprises 17 residues. In DNA form, the CDR3 reads TGCGCCAGCAGCCAAGATCCGGACTCCCGCTACAATCAGCCCCAGCATTTT. It codes for CASSQDPDSRYNQPQHF.

V and J are TRBV15 and TRBJ2-5; no firm D call. The CDR3 has 14 amino acids. Germline loops: CDR1 LNHNV, CDR2 YYDKDF (reference sequence). V lost 0 bases to trimming and J lost 4 bases, with 9 bases between them. Here the CDR3 DNA reads TGTGCCACCAGCAGAGACCAAAAATTAGAGACCCAGTACTTC. It specifies CATSRDQKLETQYF.

The rearrangement joins TRBV7-6 to TRBJ1-3; D remains ambiguous. The germline CDR1 and CDR2 sequences are SGHVS and FNYEAQ. The ends were cut back, 5 bases at V and 0 bases at J, with 11 bases in the middle. This CDR3 spans 15 amino acids. CDR3 amino acids: CASSLDSNSGNTIYF. CDR3 DNA: TGTGCCAGCAGCCTGGACTCCAACTCTGGAAACACCATATATTTT.

The J gene is TRBJ1-2, the V gene TRBV5-4, with D possibly matching TRBD1 (6 bases). The V gene's germline CDR1 is SGHNT and CDR2 YYREEE (reference sequence). Trimming shortened V by 6 bases and J by 6 bases, and 12 bases separated the two germline ends. The CDR3 consists of 12 residues. CDR3 DNA sequence: TGTGCCAGCACCTCGGGACACCATGGCTACACCTTC. It translates to CASTSGHHGYTF.

The table lists this clone with a count of one. The chain carries TRBV7-9 and TRBJ1-4; 8 bases agree with TRBD1. V lost 5 bases to trimming and J lost 13 bases; unmatched junction nucleotides: 15. The germline gives CDR1 SEHNR, CDR2 FQNEAQ (reference sequence). This CDR3 comprises 15 residues. The CDR3 loop is CASSQRRAGGEGLFF. CDR3 bases: TGTGCCAGCAGCCAGCGGCGGGCAGGGGGCGAGGGACTGTTTTTT.

The genes are TRBV6-1 and TRBJ1-3, with a tentative D call TRBD1 (5 bases). CDR1 and CDR2 (germline): MNHNS, SASEGT. The CDR3 is made up of 14 amino acids. The V end lost 2 bases, the J end lost 7 bases, and 12 bases lay between the germline ends. CDR3 in amino acids: CASSESQGLNTIYF. The CDR3 DNA is TGTGCCAGCAGTGAAAGTCAGGGTTTGAACACCATATATTTT.

The chain couples TRBV2 to TRBJ1-4; 8 bases fit TRBD1. The V gene end was trimmed by 8 bases and the J gene end by 5 bases; junction bases not matched to a gene: 10. This CDR3 spans 15 amino acids. Per germline, CDR1 SNHLY and CDR2 FYNNEI. The CDR3: CASGGDRSKNEKLFF. The CDR3 nucleotides read TGTGCCAGCGGGGGGGACAGGAGTAAAAATGAAAAACTGTTTTTT.

The genes are TRBV27 and TRBJ1-1, with TRBD1 as a possible D gene (6 bases). This CDR3 spans 14 amino acids. Germline V CDR1 and CDR2: MNHEY, SMNVEV (reference sequence). Trimming took 3 bases from V and 5 from J, leaving 13 bases between them. CDR3 region: CASSFRQAATEAFF. The CDR3 coding sequence is TGTGCCAGCAGTTTCCGACAGGCCGCGACTGAAGCTTTCTTT.

V gene TRBV6-1 combines with J gene TRBJ1-1; tentative D call: TRBD1 (6 bases). Trimming removed 3 bases from V and 0 bases from J, with 17 bases in between. Germline-derived CDR1 and CDR2 are MNHNS and SASEGT. This CDR3 spans 17 amino acids. CDR3 residues: CASSDKQGYPMNTEAFF. In DNA form, the CDR3 reads TGTGCCAGCAGTGACAAACAGGGCTATCCAATGAACACTGAAGCTTTCTTT.

The count of this clone is one. The chain employs TRBV10-1 and TRBJ2-7; 7 bases agree with TRBD1. V shed 2 bases and J 0 bases; nucleotides not matched to a gene: 4. The CDR3 is made up of 15 amino acids. CDR1 is WNHNN, CDR2 SYGVQD, per germline (reference sequence). Here the CDR3 reads CASSEEGAPSYEQYF. The CDR3 bases are TGCGCCAGCAGTGAGGAGGGGGCTCCCTCCTACGAGCAGTACTTC.

The rearrangement uses TRBV7-9 and TRBJ2-7; 9 nucleotides align to TRBD1. Germline V gene data show CDR1 as SEHNR and CDR2 as FQNEAQ (reference sequence). The length of the CDR3 is 15 residues. V trimming: 6 bases; J trimming: 2 bases; junction bases outside the gene matches: 8. For the CDR3, the DNA is TGTGCCAGCAGGGCCGGGACAGGGTTAGCCTACGAGCAGTACTTC. Protein product: CASRAGTGLAYEQYF.

The V and J genes are TRBV5-1 and TRBJ2-7; the D call may be TRBD1 or TRBD2 (5 bases each). V was trimmed by 2 bases and J by 5 bases, leaving 14 bases between them. The V gene's germline CDR1 is SGHRS and CDR2 YFSETQ. The CDR3 loop spans 14 amino acids. This chain's CDR3 is CASSFRDPGDEQYF. The CDR3 DNA reads TGCGCCAGCAGCTTCCGGGACCCAGGAGACGAGCAGTACTTC.

The chain combines TRBV6-2 or TRBV6-3 with TRBJ2-7, with a possible D match to TRBD2 (5 bases). The CDR3 contains 16 residues. The V gene lost 0 bases and the J gene lost 0 bases, with 12 bases spanning the gap. Germline CDR1 MNHEY, CDR2 SVGEGT. CDR3 sequence: CASSYSRDLNSYEQYF. In DNA, the CDR3 is TGTGCCAGCAGTTACTCGAGGGATTTAAACTCCTACGAGCAGTACTTC.

The chain employs TRBV5-1 and TRBJ2-2; TRBD1 agrees at 7 bases. The J segment lost 7 bases and the V segment lost 0 bases, leaving 3 bases of the junction unmatched. The CDR3 has 14 residues. Germline-derived CDR1 and CDR2 are SGHRS and YFSETQ. The CDR3: CASSLARGLGELFF. DNA of the CDR3: TGCGCCAGCAGCTTGGCGAGGGGGCTCGGGGAGCTGTTTTTT.

V gene TRBV12-3 or TRBV12-4 combines with J gene TRBJ1-1, with D hard to call. CDR3 size: 13 residues. The V end was cut by 3 bases, the J end by 2 bases, with 7 bases between. This chain's CDR3 is CASSFDRNTEAFF. The CDR3 nucleotides are TGTGCCAGCAGTTTCGATCGAAACACTGAAGCTTTCTTT.

This clone was observed a handful of times. This chain links TRBV4-1 with TRBJ2-2; 12 nucleotides match TRBD2. In germline, CDR1 is MGHRA, CDR2 YSYEKL. CDR3 length equals 18 residues. J lost 6 bases, V lost 0 bases, and 8 bases had no gene match. CDR3 DNA sequence: TGCGCCAGCAGCCAAGATTCCCCTAGCGGGAGGGCCGCCGGGGAGCTGTTTTTT. Its protein is CASSQDSPSGRAAGELFF.

The V and J genes are TRBV10-1 and TRBJ2-3; no definite D call. Per the germline V gene, CDR1 is WNHNN and CDR2 is SYGVQD (reference sequence). V lost 3 bases and J lost 6, with 4 bases in between. This CDR3 has 11 amino acids. Here the CDR3 reads CASSERDTQYF. Here the CDR3 DNA reads TGCGCCAGCAGTGAAAGGGATACGCAGTATTTT.

This sequence joins TRBV2 and TRBJ2-7; 10 positions match TRBD2. J was trimmed by 2 bases and V by 7 bases; bases with no gene match: 5. The germline V gene encodes CDR1 SNHLY and CDR2 FYNNEI. The CDR3 totals 14 residues. This CDR3 is CASTATSGTYEQYF. The CDR3 bases are TGTGCCAGCACCGCAACTAGCGGGACCTACGAGCAGTACTTC.

The genes are TRBV18 and TRBJ1-6; 8 nucleotides agree with TRBD1. This CDR3 is built from 15 residues. V gave up 6 bases and J gave up 7 bases; unmatched junction bases: 8. CDR1 and CDR2 from the germline V gene are KGHSH and LQKENI. CDR3 sequence: CASSSDRGPNSPLHF. CDR3 in DNA: TGTGCCAGCTCGTCCGACAGGGGACCGAATTCACCCCTCCACTTT. Full variable domain (outside the CDR3, taken from reference TRBV18 and TRBJ1-6): NAGVMQNPRHLVRRRGQEARLRCSPMKGHSHVYWYRQLPEEGLKFMVYLQKENIIDESGMPKERFSAEFPKEGPSILRIQQVVRGDSAAYFCASSSDRGPNSPLHFGNGTRLTVT.

The chain joins TRBV28 to TRBJ2-1; 7 nucleotides match TRBD2. CDR3 length: 15 amino acids. Trimming cost V 4 bases and J 2 bases; bases outside gene matches: 5. CDR1 and CDR2 (germline): MDHEN, SYDVKM. The CDR3 reads CASSYSSGAYNEQFF. The CDR3 nucleotides read TGTGCCAGCAGTTATTCTAGCGGAGCCTACAATGAGCAGTTCTTC.